Shown below are 13 T cell receptor beta chains from a single sample sequenced in a study of blood T cell repertoires in COVID-19. Produced via immunoSEQ multiplex PCR; TCRdb's table is partial and in-frame only. The profile shows tens of thousands of clones, around 84% of them singletons. Sequencing was done on a sample of peripheral blood. The receptors come from a man between 65 and 85 years old with active COVID-19.

This clone was seen only once. The rearrangement links TRBV28 to TRBJ1-6; a weak D match, TRBD1 (6 bases). V gave up 8 bases and J gave up 6 bases, with 17 bases separating them. Germline CDR1 is MDHEN and CDR2 is SYDVKM. This CDR3 has 15 residues. CDR3 sequence reads: CASGGGAGGNSPLHF. For the CDR3, the DNA is TGTGCCAGCGGCGGGGGGGCTGGAGGTAATTCACCCCTCCACTTT. The whole variable domain, remainder taken from reference TRBV28 and TRBJ1-6, is DVKVTQSSRYLVKRTGEKVFLECVQDMDHENMFWYRQDPGLGLRLIYFSYDVKMKEKGDIPEGYSVSREKKERFSLILESASTNQTSMYLCASGGGAGGNSPLHFGNGTRLTVT.

In nucleotides, the CDR3 is TGTGCCAGCAGCCGGACAGCCTACGAGCAGTACTTC. Its translation: CASSRTAYEQYF. The J gene is TRBJ2-7, the V gene TRBV11-2; D may be TRBD1 (6 bases). The CDR3 contains 12 residues. Germline V gives CDR1 SGHAT, CDR2 FQNNGV. Trimming shortened V by 5 bases and J by 2 bases, and 7 bases separated the two germline ends.

This chain joins TRBV9 and TRBJ2-7; 7 nucleotides agree with TRBD2. The CDR3 loop spans 15 amino acids. Unmatched junction bases numbered 8, after V lost 3 bases and J lost 2 bases. Per the germline V gene, CDR1 is SGDLS and CDR2 is YYNGEE. CDR3: CASSASPGLAYEQYF. As DNA, the CDR3 is TGTGCCAGCAGCGCGAGCCCCGGACTAGCCTACGAGCAGTACTTC.

In its sample, this clone was seen a few times. The chain employs TRBV7-9 and TRBJ2-3; 7 positions agree with TRBD2. J lost 2 bases, V lost 5 bases, and 10 bases had no gene match. The CDR3 totals 16 residues. Germline CDR1 and CDR2: SEHNR and FQNEAQ (reference sequence). The DNA of the CDR3 is TGTGCCAGCAGCACCGGACTAGACCTATCCACAGATACGCAGTATTTT. It encodes CASSTGLDLSTDTQYF.

This chain links TRBV28 with TRBJ2-5, with 15 bases lining up with TRBD2. Trimming took 5 bases from V and 5 from J; bases not matched to a gene: 9. Germline lookup yields CDR1 MDHEN and CDR2 SYDVKM. The CDR3 loop spans 17 amino acids. In DNA form, the CDR3 reads TGTGCCAGCAGTCCACGGACTAGCGGGAGGGCCCGTGAGACCCAGTACTTC. It specifies CASSPRTSGRARETQYF.

A few counts support this clone. The rearrangement joins TRBV3-1 (or the pseudogene TRBV3-2) to TRBJ2-5; tentatively, D is TRBD2 (5 bases). The CDR3 extends over 13 amino acids. V gave up 4 bases and J gave up 5 bases, with 11 bases separating them. CDR1 is LGHDT, CDR2 YNNKEL, per germline (reference sequence). The CDR3, as DNA: TGTGCCAGCAGCCTGAATCCGGGGGAGACCCAGTACTTC. It yields the protein CASSLNPGETQYF.

This chain uses TRBV7-2 with TRBJ2-3; no clear D gene. Germline V CDR1 and CDR2: SGHTA, FQGNSA. This CDR3 spans 13 amino acids. V lost 1 base, J lost 8 bases, and 10 bases lay in between. As DNA, the CDR3 is TGTGCCAGCAGCTTAGGCTATATCGGTACGCAGTATTTT. Translating it yields CASSLGYIGTQYF.

A remark on this clone: Relative to the germline gene, one junction end is altered; a read error may explain this. The chain uses TRBV29-1 and TRBJ2-7, with TRBD2 matching 13 bases. This CDR3 contains 15 residues. Germline V gives CDR1 SQVTM, CDR2 ANQGSEA. Written as DNA, the CDR3 is TGCCGCGTGGGGGGGGGACTAGCGGGAAAAAGCGAGCAGTACTTC. The encoded protein is CRVGGGLAGKSEQYF.

The V and J genes are TRBV7-3 and TRBJ1-5, with a possible D match to TRBD1 (5 bases). Trimming took off 5 bases at V and 0 bases at J, with 23 bases between the two ends. CDR3 length: 19 residues. Germline V gene sequence: CDR1 SGHTA, CDR2 FQGTGA. CDR3 in DNA: TGTGCCAGCAGCAAATGCGGGGGAAAATATTTATATAGCAATCAGCCCCAGCATTTT. This encodes CASSKCGGKYLYSNQPQHF.

The V gene is TRBV10-1, the J gene TRBJ2-2; 14 bases fit TRBD2. There are 17 residues in the CDR3. V shed 9 bases and J 1 base; nucleotides not matched to a gene: 7. Germline V lookup: CDR1 WNHNN, CDR2 SYGVQD (reference sequence). CDR3 sequence (DNA): TGCGCCAGTTGGACTAGCGGGAGGTTTGAGAACACCGGGGAGCTGTTTTTT. Amino acid sequence: CASWTSGRFENTGELFF.

This clone was counted between two and nine times. The chain uses TRBV6-5 and TRBJ2-7, with 9 bases that match TRBD1. CDR3 length: 14 residues. Trimming at V came to 9 bases and at J to 3 bases, leaving 9 bases not matched to a gene. Germline V CDR1 and CDR2: MNHEY, SVGAGI. The CDR3 coding sequence is TGTGCCAGTGTTAGACAGGGGGATTTCTACGAGCAGTACTTC. Translating it yields CASVRQGDFYEQYF.

The gene calls are TRBV18 and TRBJ2-6; tentative D call: TRBD1 (5 bases). The germline V gene encodes CDR1 KGHSH and CDR2 LQKENI. V shed 9 bases and J shed 3 bases, with 9 bases lying between them. The CDR3 has 13 residues. The CDR3 nucleotides read TGTGCCAGTCAAGGGGTTGGGGCCAACGTCCTGACTTTC. Protein sequence: CASQGVGANVLTF.

The rearrangement uses TRBV7-9 and TRBJ1-3, with a weak D call TRBD1 (5 bases). Germline CDR1 and CDR2: SEHNR and FQNEAQ (reference sequence). CDR3 length: 16 residues. Trimming cost V 5 bases and J 1 base, with 15 bases left between them. CDR3 loop: CASSRTGVRSGNTIYF. Here the CDR3 DNA reads TGTGCCAGCAGCAGAACAGGCGTACGATCTGGAAACACCATATATTTT.